A single sample is the source of the 18 T cell receptor beta chains below, sequenced in a study of CD8 T cells in ankylosing spondylitis. One entry per CDR3 protein, called by TCRdb with MiXCR from the 5' RACE reads. The repertoire has 800,000 to 900,000 distinct CDR3 sequences, 12% of them found once; the top ten carry 0.45% to 0.6%. These receptors lack a known antigen. Findings and caveats of the study: Eight highly homologous variants made up a TCR beta motif, and this motif appeared characteristic of ankylosing spondylitis blood.

Sequencing used blood, either unsorted or a sorted T cell fraction (not recorded which). These receptors all stem from a male donor with ankylosing spondylitis.

This clonotype was seen many times. The rearrangement links TRBV12-3 or TRBV12-4 to TRBJ2-3; a possible D gene is TRBD1 (5 bases). The V end lost 9 bases, the J end lost 0 bases, and 13 bases lay between the germline ends. The CDR3 is made up of 14 amino acids. CDR3 protein: CASGAHPSTDTQYF. The CDR3 DNA reads as TGTGCCAGTGGGGCTCACCCTAGCACAGATACGCAGTATTTT.

The chain couples TRBV27 to TRBJ2-1, with TRBD2 matching 7 bases. The CDR3 loop spans 16 amino acids. The V gene end was trimmed by 0 bases and the J gene end by 3 bases; junction bases not matched to a gene: 5. Germline assignment: CDR1 MNHEY and CDR2 SMNVEV (reference sequence). This CDR3 reads CASSLSAGLGYNEQFF. The DNA for the CDR3 is TGTGCCAGCAGTTTATCAGCGGGACTTGGCTACAATGAGCAGTTCTTC.

In its sample, this clonotype was seen a few times. The genes are TRBV5-1 and TRBJ2-3; tentative D call: TRBD1 (6 bases). Germline V gene lookup returns CDR1 SGHRS and CDR2 YFSETQ. This CDR3 contains 15 residues. Deletions cut 2 bases from V and 6 bases from J, with 16 bases between. The CDR3 nucleotides read TGCGCCAGCAGCTTAGCAGGGGCCCCGCAGGATACGCAGTATTTT. Amino acid sequence: CASSLAGAPQDTQYF. The variable domain in full, with the rest retrieved from reference TRBV5-1 and TRBJ2-3, is KAGVTQTPRYLIKTRGQQVTLSCSPISGHRSVSWYQQTPGQGLQFLFEYFSETQRNKGNFPGRFSGRQFSNSRSEMNVSTLELGDSALYLCASSLAGAPQDTQYFGPGTRLTVL.

This clonotype was observed at least ten times. The rearrangement uses TRBV18 and TRBJ1-5, with D possibly matching TRBD1 (6 bases). Trimming stripped 3 bases from V and 1 base from J, with 7 bases between. The CDR3 loop spans 14 amino acids. CDR1 and CDR2 from the germline V gene are KGHSH and LQKENI. The CDR3 region is CASSPGQSNQPQHF. The CDR3 bases are TGTGCCAGCTCACCCGGACAGAGCAATCAGCCCCAGCATTTT. Filled out from reference TRBV18 and TRBJ1-5, the complete variable domain reads NAGVMQNPRHLVRRRGQEARLRCSPMKGHSHVYWYRQLPEEGLKFMVYLQKENIIDESGMPKERFSAEFPKEGPSILRIQQVVRGDSAAYFCASSPGQSNQPQHFGDGTRLSIL.

The genes are TRBV7-2 and TRBJ2-5; D may be TRBD1 or TRBD2 (5 bases each). The CDR3 spans 14 residues. CDR1 and CDR2 from the germline V gene are SGHTA and FQGNSA. V dropped 6 bases and J dropped 2 bases, with 13 bases sitting between them. CDR3 DNA sequence: TGTGCCAGCAGGCCCGGGACCGGGCAAGAGACCCAGTACTTC. Protein product: CASRPGTGQETQYF.

This rearrangement joins TRBV20-1 to TRBJ2-2; D not certain. Per germline, CDR1 DFQATT and CDR2 SNEGSKA (reference sequence). Trimming cost V 3 bases and J 4 bases, with 12 bases left between them. The CDR3 consists of 14 residues. The CDR3 DNA reads TGCAGTGCTAGTCGCCCCCCATTCACCGGGGAGCTGTTTTTT. It encodes CSASRPPFTGELFF.

This chain links TRBV29-1 with TRBJ2-2, with 12 positions matching TRBD2. Looked up from germline, CDR1 is SQVTM and CDR2 is ANQGSEA. CDR3 length: 16 residues. V shed 0 bases, J shed 6 bases, and the junction held 5 bases outside the gene matches. The CDR3 coding sequence is TGCAGCGTTGAAGACTGGACTAGCGGGGACGCCGGGGAGCTGTTTTTT. Translated, it gives CSVEDWTSGDAGELFF.

V and J are TRBV11-2 and TRBJ2-1, with 10 positions matching TRBD1. The CDR3 totals 16 residues. Germline CDR1 reads SGHAT; CDR2 reads FQNNGV. V gave up 2 bases and J gave up 4 bases; unmatched junction bases: 5. DNA for the CDR3: TGTGCCAGCAGCTTAAGGACAGGGGGACAATACAATGAGCAGTTCTTC. This encodes CASSLRTGGQYNEQFF.

This clonotype was seen a few times. The V gene is TRBV4-2, the J gene TRBJ2-7, with TRBD1 matching over 7 bases. J was trimmed by 3 bases and V by 3 bases; bases with no gene match: 8. In germline, CDR1 is LGHNA, CDR2 YNFKEQ. The CDR3 spans 15 residues. The CDR3 reads CASSHLSGQNYEQYF. The CDR3 region has the DNA TGTGCCAGCAGCCACCTGTCGGGACAGAACTACGAGCAGTACTTC.

This clonotype was observed a few times. The chain has TRBV15 and TRBJ2-7, with TRBD1 matching over 8 bases. The CDR3 has 15 amino acids. V was clipped by 1 base and J by 4 bases; unmatched bases: 6. Germline CDR1 is LNHNV and CDR2 is YYDKDF (reference sequence). CDR3 bases: TGTGCCACCAGCAGAGTTTTGCAGGGGGCTTACGAGCAGTACTTC. As protein: CATSRVLQGAYEQYF.

The table lists this clonotype with a few counts. This chain connects TRBV28 to TRBJ1-5, with D unresolved. Germline assignment: CDR1 MDHEN and CDR2 SYDVKM. V was pared by 3 bases and J by 3 bases, with 9 bases between. The CDR3 runs 14 residues. The CDR3 DNA reads TGTGCCAGCAGTTTCTGGGAGGCCAATCAGCCCCAGCATTTT. It encodes CASSFWEANQPQHF.

V is TRBV18 and J is TRBJ2-7, with 10 bases that match TRBD2. J lost 3 bases, V lost 2 bases, and 10 bases had no gene match. The CDR3 has 17 residues. Germline V CDR1 and CDR2: KGHSH, LQKENI. CDR3 bases: TGTGCCAGCTCACCAACCGGGACTAGCGCAACTTACTACGAGCAGTACTTC. This gives the protein CASSPTGTSATYYEQYF.

The chain has TRBV20-1 and TRBJ2-1; no clear D gene. CDR3 length: 14 residues. From germline, CDR1 is DFQATT and CDR2 SNEGSKA (reference sequence). The V end was cut by 6 bases, the J end by 0 bases, with 12 bases between. Written as DNA, the CDR3 is TGCAGTGCCGCGATAGCCGTCTCCTACAATGAGCAGTTCTTC. Translation: CSAAIAVSYNEQFF.

This clonotype was detected a few times. The V call is TRBV20-1, the J call TRBJ1-2; no clear D. V lost 3 bases, J lost 3 bases, and 5 bases lay in between. This CDR3 is 11 amino acids long. CDR1 is DFQATT, CDR2 SNEGSKA, per germline (reference sequence). CDR3 region: CSASFYYGYTF. The CDR3 DNA reads TGCAGTGCTAGTTTCTACTATGGCTACACCTTC.

This chain connects TRBV5-1 to TRBJ2-6; the match to TRBD1 covers 8 bases. Trimming took 4 bases from V and 0 from J; bases not matched to a gene: 9. The CDR3 runs 18 residues. Germline-derived CDR1 and CDR2 are SGHRS and YFSETQ. The CDR3 DNA reads as TGCGCCAGCAGCGGCCGGACAGGGTATTACTCTGGGGCCAACGTCCTGACTTTC. Its translation is CASSGRTGYYSGANVLTF.

The rearrangement uses TRBV7-9 and TRBJ2-7, with 16 bases that match TRBD2. The J segment lost 5 bases and the V segment lost 5 bases, leaving 3 bases of the junction unmatched. Germline lookup yields CDR1 SEHNR and CDR2 FQNEAQ (reference sequence). This CDR3 is built from 15 residues. CDR3 loop: CASSPGTSGRDEQYF. The CDR3 bases are TGTGCCAGCAGCCCCGGGACTAGCGGGAGGGACGAGCAGTACTTC.

This clonotype was counted only a few times. The chain links TRBV7-2 to TRBJ1-1, with a weak D call TRBD1 (5 bases). Germline V lookup: CDR1 SGHTA, CDR2 FQGNSA. V dropped 5 bases and J dropped 4 bases, with 17 bases sitting between them. The CDR3 sequence is 15 residues long. The CDR3 here is CASSPVGTRPTEAFF. CDR3 coding DNA: TGTGCCAGCAGCCCCGTGGGGACGCGTCCCACTGAAGCTTTCTTT.

This clonotype showed up just a few times. The rearrangement joins TRBV15 to TRBJ2-7; 10 bases are a match to TRBD2. Losses at the gene ends were 1 base for V and 4 bases for J; bases not matched to a gene: 7. This CDR3 is 16 amino acids long. Germline CDR1 is LNHNV and CDR2 is YYDKDF (reference sequence). The CDR3 protein is CATSRGFRLAGYEQYF. The CDR3 coding sequence is TGTGCCACCAGCAGAGGGTTCCGACTAGCGGGTTACGAGCAGTACTTC.